Below are 13 T cell receptor beta chains sequenced from a single sample in a study of T-cell reconstitution after alpha-beta-depleted transplantation in children. For TCRbeta, the library was prepared with unique molecular identifiers. TCRdb reprocessed the PCR reads via MiXCR and lists one record per CDR3 protein. The sample includes fewer than 200,000 distinct CDR3 sequences, over 5.5% of them seen just once. The source material was PBMCs from the stem cell graft donor, sampled from the stem cell graft. These receptors were obtained from a human donor who donated a stem cell graft to a child with Wiskott-Aldrich syndrome.

This clonotype was counted at least ten times. The CDR3 spells CASSQNRADEQFF. The CDR3 region has the DNA TGTGCCAGCAGTCAAAACAGGGCCGATGAGCAGTTCTTC. The chain combines TRBV7-2 with TRBJ2-1, with D possibly matching TRBD1 (6 bases). This CDR3 is 13 amino acids long. Per germline, CDR1 SGHTA and CDR2 FQGNSA. V was cut by 6 bases and J by 8 bases, with 14 bases left in between.

This clonotype was seen a handful of times. The CDR3 bases are TGTGCCAGCAGCCCTAGCGGCCCACAAGAGACCCAGTACTTC. It encodes CASSPSGPQETQYF. V is TRBV11-2 and J is TRBJ2-5; 7 bases align to TRBD2. Germline V lookup: CDR1 SGHAT, CDR2 FQNNGV. V was clipped by 5 bases and J by 2 bases; unmatched bases: 5. The CDR3 extends over 14 amino acids.

The chain uses TRBV5-1 and TRBJ2-7, with D possibly being TRBD1 or TRBD2 (5 bases each). Germline CDR1 and CDR2: SGHRS and YFSETQ. The ends were cut back, 4 bases at V and 3 bases at J, with 14 bases in the middle. The CDR3 contains 14 residues. CDR3 bases: TGCGCCAGCAGCCTGTCCCGGGACCTCTACGAGCAGTACTTC. Translating it yields CASSLSRDLYEQYF.

This clonotype was detected only a few times. A clone one base away is much larger, so this may be a read error. This rearrangement joins TRBV2 to TRBJ1-4, with D perhaps matching TRBD1 (6 bases). CDR3 length: 14 amino acids. Germline V lookup: CDR1 SNHLY, CDR2 FYNNEI. The CDR3: CTSSFRGTNEKLFF. DNA for the CDR3: TGTACCAGCAGTTTCAGGGGAACTAATGAAAAACTGTTTTTT. Full variable domain (outside the CDR3, taken from reference TRBV2 and TRBJ1-4): EPEVTQTPSHQVTQMGQEVILRCVPISNHLYFYWYRQILGQKVEFLVSFYNNEISEKSEIFDDQFSVERPDGSNFTLKIRSTKLEDSAMYFCTSSFRGTNEKLFFGSGTQLSVL.

This clonotype was recorded at least ten times. This chain links TRBV12-3 or TRBV12-4 with TRBJ2-5, with 7 bases aligning to TRBD1. The length of the CDR3 is 14 residues. The V and J ends lost 2 bases and 3 bases, in that order; junction bases with no gene match: 3. CDR3 amino acids: CASSLLGTEETQYF. Here the CDR3 DNA reads TGTGCCAGCAGTTTACTCGGGACAGAAGAGACCCAGTACTTC.

The chain is built from TRBV4-2 and TRBJ2-7; 10 bases are shared with TRBD1. After removal of 4 bases from V and 0 bases from J, the junction contained 0 bases not matched to a gene. The CDR3 contains 14 residues. Germline assignment: CDR1 LGHNA and CDR2 YNFKEQ. The CDR3 coding sequence is TGTGCCAGCAGCCGGACAGGGGGCTCCTACGAGCAGTACTTC. Protein product: CASSRTGGSYEQYF.

This clonotype was observed many times. The J gene is TRBJ1-1, the V gene TRBV29-1; weak D call: TRBD1 (5 bases). Germline V gene data show CDR1 as SQVTM and CDR2 as ANQGSEA. This CDR3 contains 16 residues. The V end lost 6 bases, the J end lost 6 bases, and 26 bases lay between the germline ends. The CDR3 is CSVGRTATTPTAEAFF. CDR3 bases: TGCAGCGTGGGGCGGACGGCTACCACCCCGACCGCTGAAGCTTTCTTT.

This clonotype has at least ten counts. V and J are TRBV7-9 and TRBJ2-3; D is uncertain. The V end was cut by 5 bases, the J end by 1 base, with 7 bases between. CDR3 length equals 13 residues. The germline V gene encodes CDR1 SEHNR and CDR2 FQNEAQ (reference sequence). In DNA, the CDR3 is TGTGCCAGCAGCCACTCCCGCACAGATACGCAGTATTTT. Translated, it gives CASSHSRTDTQYF.

The table lists this clonotype with many counts. The chain has TRBV10-3 and TRBJ1-1; D is undetermined. Germline V gene data show CDR1 as ENHRY and CDR2 as SYGVKD. V lost 7 bases to trimming and J lost 2 bases, with 11 bases between them. This CDR3 region has 13 residues. The CDR3 loop reads CAIKGQVNTEAFF. In DNA form, the CDR3 reads TGTGCCATCAAAGGGCAGGTAAACACTGAAGCTTTCTTT.

This clonotype showed up many times. The V gene is TRBV5-1, the J gene TRBJ2-7; D unclear. Trimming took 3 bases from V and 4 from J, leaving 8 bases between them. Germline loops: CDR1 SGHRS, CDR2 YFSETQ. This CDR3 has 12 amino acids. The CDR3 DNA follows: TGCGCCAGCAGCTCCGATCTTTACGAGCAGTACTTC. Amino acids: CASSSDLYEQYF.

This chain links TRBV28 with TRBJ1-1; a weak D match, TRBD1 (6 bases). CDR3 length equals 12 residues. Germline CDR1 reads MDHEN; CDR2 reads SYDVKM. Trimming took off 7 bases at V and 6 bases at J, with 12 bases between the two ends. The CDR3 coding sequence is TGTGCCAGCAAACTACAGGGCGCTGAAGCTTTCTTT. The encoded protein is CASKLQGAEAFF. The complete variable domain, with remaining parts taken from reference TRBV28 and TRBJ1-1, reads DVKVTQSSRYLVKRTGEKVFLECVQDMDHENMFWYRQDPGLGLRLIYFSYDVKMKEKGDIPEGYSVSREKKERFSLILESASTNQTSMYLCASKLQGAEAFFGQGTRLTVV.

J is TRBJ2-4 and V is TRBV12-3 or TRBV12-4; 9 nucleotides agree with TRBD2. V was clipped by 6 bases and J by 9 bases; unmatched bases: 12. The CDR3 runs 15 residues. The DNA for the CDR3 is TGTGCCAGCAGCGCTTTAGCGGGAGTCACTAGCATTCAGTACTTC. Translation: CASSALAGVTSIQYF.

This clonotype showed up many times. This sequence joins TRBV5-1 and TRBJ1-2; unclear D gene. CDR3 length: 13 residues. V was trimmed by 0 bases and J by 4 bases, leaving 7 bases between them. Germline V gives CDR1 SGHRS, CDR2 YFSETQ. CDR3 residues: CASSLETGYGYTF. CDR3 in DNA: TGCGCCAGCAGCTTGGAGACGGGCTATGGCTACACCTTC.